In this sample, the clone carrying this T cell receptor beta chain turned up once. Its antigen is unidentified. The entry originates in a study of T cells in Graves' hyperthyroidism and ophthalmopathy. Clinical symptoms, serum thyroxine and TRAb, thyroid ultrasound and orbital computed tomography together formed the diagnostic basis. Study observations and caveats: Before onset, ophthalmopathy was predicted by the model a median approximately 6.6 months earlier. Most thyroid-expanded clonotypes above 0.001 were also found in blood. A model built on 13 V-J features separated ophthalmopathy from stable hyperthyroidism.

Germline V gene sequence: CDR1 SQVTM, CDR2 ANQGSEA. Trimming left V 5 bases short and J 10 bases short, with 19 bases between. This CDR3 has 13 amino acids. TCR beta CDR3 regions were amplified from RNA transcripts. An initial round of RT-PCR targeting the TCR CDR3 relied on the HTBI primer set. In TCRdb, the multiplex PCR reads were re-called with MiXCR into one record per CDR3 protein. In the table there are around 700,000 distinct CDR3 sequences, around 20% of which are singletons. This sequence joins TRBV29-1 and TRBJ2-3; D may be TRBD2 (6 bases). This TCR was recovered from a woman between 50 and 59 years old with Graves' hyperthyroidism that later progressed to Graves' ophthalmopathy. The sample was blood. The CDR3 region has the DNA TGCAGCGTTAGTGGTTGGGGGGTGGATGCGCAGTATTTT. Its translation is CSVSGWGVDAQYF.